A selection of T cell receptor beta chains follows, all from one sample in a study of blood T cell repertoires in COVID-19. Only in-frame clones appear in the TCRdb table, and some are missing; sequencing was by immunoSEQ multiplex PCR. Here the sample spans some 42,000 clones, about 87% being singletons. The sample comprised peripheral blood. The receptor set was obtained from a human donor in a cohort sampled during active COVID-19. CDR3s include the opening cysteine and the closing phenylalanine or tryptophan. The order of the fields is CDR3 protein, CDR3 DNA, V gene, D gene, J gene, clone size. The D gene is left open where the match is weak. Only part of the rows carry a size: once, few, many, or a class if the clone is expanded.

CASSRTGGSSYEQYF,TGTGCCAGCTCACGGACGGGGGGCAGCTCCTACGAGCAGTACTTC,TRBV25-1,-,TRBJ2-7,-
CAWIKFRGTEAFF,TGTGCCTGGATTAAATTCCGGGGCACTGAAGCTTTCTTT,TRBV30,-,TRBJ1-1,-
CASSLAREGSPEAFF,TGTGCCAGCAGCTTGGCCCGGGAGGGGAGCCCTGAAGCTTTCTTT,TRBV5-4,-,TRBJ1-1,few
CAWTAAGGTEAFF,TGTGCCTGGACGGCCGCGGGAGGGACTGAAGCTTTCTTT,TRBV30,-,TRBJ1-1,-
CASSIRTGGGYGYTF,TGTGCCAGTAGTATCCGGACAGGGGGCGGCTATGGCTACACCTTC,TRBV19,TRBD1,TRBJ1-2,-
CASIPLSGNTEAFF,TGTGCCAGCATCCCCCTTTCGGGGAACACTGAAGCTTTCTTT,TRBV7-9,-,TRBJ1-1,-
CASSSSDRASYEQYF,TGTGCCAGCAGCTCTTCGGACAGGGCCTCCTACGAGCAGTACTTC,TRBV11-2,TRBD1,TRBJ2-7,-
CASSSTSGGYQETQYF,TGTGCCAGCAGCTCCACTAGCGGGGGGTACCAAGAGACCCAGTACTTC,TRBV5-8,TRBD2,TRBJ2-5,-
CASSFRLPGNEQFF,TGTGCCAGCAGCTTCCGGCTACCGGGGAATGAGCAGTTCTTC,TRBV7-2,-,TRBJ2-1,-
CASRRRLGDTQYF,TGTGCCAGCAGACGAAGACTAGGAGATACGCAGTATTTT,TRBV27,-,TRBJ2-3,-
CASSLGPGRFNEQFF,TGTGCCAGCAGCTTGGGGCCTGGGCGCTTCAATGAGCAGTTCTTC,TRBV7-6,-,TRBJ2-1,-